The present entry profiles one T cell receptor (beta chain) with its context. The antigen it recognizes is unknown. Per-base qualities were not stored, and no clone one base away is much larger. From its cysteine to its phenylalanine, the CDR3 spans 16 amino acids. Only the CDR3 portion is preserved as DNA: 48 bases, with reading frame beginning at the first base. Sequences SGHTA (CDR1) and FQGNSA (CDR2) are obtained from the germline V gene. Relative to germline, V is missing 5 bases and J is missing 8 bases, with 9 bases of the junction outside any gene match. The sample is drawn from a study of T-cell memory formation after mild COVID-19 (dated by TCRdb to 2020 to 2022). Notes on the research overall: TCR sequence clusters from the two donors were found to be largely donor specific. T-cell clones expanding and contracting after mild COVID-19 in two donors were tracked by longitudinal TCRalpha and TCRbeta repertoire sequencing. The cohort comprised two young, previously healthy adult volunteers, one female and one male. What the authors observed across the whole study: Contracting CD4+ clones turned up mainly in the CM and EM memory subsets, whereas EMRA was where CD8+ clones were enriched. The study covered only a couple of mild cases, and larger cohorts including severe cases with pre-infection samples were considered necessary. SARS-CoV-2 specificity of the second-wave clones peaking on day 37 was not confirmed. Some responding clones were found in pre-infection memory, which suggests that pre-existing cross-reactive memory T cells took part in the SARS-CoV-2 response. Balanced CD4/CD8 phenotypes were observed for clones contracting from day 15 to 85, whereas a bias towards CD4+ was observed for a second wave of clones expanding from day 15 to 37.

PBMCs were isolated by Ficoll-Paque density gradient centrifugation. TCRdb shows the sequencer as Illumina NovaSeq 6000. TCRalpha and TCRbeta cDNA libraries were built by 5'RACE with constant-segment primers, adding sample barcodes and unique molecular identifiers. RNA was extracted from every sample with Trizol reagent. Amplification of the libraries took two PCR steps, and the second step added a second sample barcode plus Illumina TruSeq adapters. The libraries were sequenced on an Illumina NovaSeq using 2 x 150 bp paired-end reads. The original methods were these. Reads were demultiplexed and collapsed into UMI-guided consensus sequences with migec v1.2.7. Using mixcr v2.1.11, UMI consensuses were aligned to TRA and TRB V and J templates and then assembled into clonotypes. A clonotype was counted as expanded or contracted only if both edgeR and NoisET called the change significant, with noise models trained on biological replicates. For edgeR calls, the cutoffs were a false discovery rate-adjusted p below 0.01 and a log2 fold-change threshold of 1. As an exploratory analysis of dynamics, max-normalized trajectories of the 1000 most abundant clonotypes were examined with PCA combined with hierarchical clustering. Each responding clone was given a CD4 or CD8 phenotype based on the CD4+ and CD8+ repertoires, which had been sequenced separately. Using fastp trimming at Q25 and MiXCR clonotype assembly, TCRdb reanalyzed the public sequencing data and kept in-frame beta chains. All rows with the same CDR3 protein become a single entry with the most common DNA and genes. The V and J calls were determined by TCRdb, not by the authors. The sample records a few hundred thousand distinct CDR3 sequences, less than 25% of which are singletons. The ten largest clones represent around 9.2% of the sample.

Sequenced: PBMCs or a T cell subset sorted from them (not recorded which). The V gene is TRBV7-2 and the J gene is TRBJ2-1; TRBD2 matches 13 bases in the middle. This clonotype was obtained from an adult woman who had mild COVID-19 (a few samples of this study predate the infection). The sample titles of this study are shuffled in the database, so cell type and time point are left out; the donor was told from shared clones. The DNA reads as follows: TGTGCCAGCAGCATCCCACTAGCGGGGGGGGTGCATGAGCAGTTCTTC. This encodes CASSIPLAGGVHEQFF.